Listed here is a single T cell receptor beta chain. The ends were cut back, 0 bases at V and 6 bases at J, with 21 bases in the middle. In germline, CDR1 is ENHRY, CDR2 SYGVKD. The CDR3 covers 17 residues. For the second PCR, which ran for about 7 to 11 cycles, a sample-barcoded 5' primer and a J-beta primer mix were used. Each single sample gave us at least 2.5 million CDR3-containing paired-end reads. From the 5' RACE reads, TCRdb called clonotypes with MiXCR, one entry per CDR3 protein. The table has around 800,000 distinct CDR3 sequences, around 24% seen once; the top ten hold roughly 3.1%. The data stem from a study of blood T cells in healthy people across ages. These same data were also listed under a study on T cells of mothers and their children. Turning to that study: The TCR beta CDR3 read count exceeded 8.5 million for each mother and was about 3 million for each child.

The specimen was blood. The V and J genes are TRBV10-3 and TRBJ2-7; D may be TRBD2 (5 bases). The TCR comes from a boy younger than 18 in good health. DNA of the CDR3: TGTGCCATCAGTGAGTCGATACGGGGTCCTTTGGCTCTCGAGCAGTACTTC. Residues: CAISESIRGPLALEQYF.